This T cell receptor (beta chain) was identified during a study of vaccination effects on CD4 cells after COVID-19. Study as a whole: Subjects were given two BNT162b2 or mRNA-1273 vaccine doses.

The CDR3 spans 14 residues. Germline V gives CDR1 KGHSH, CDR2 LQKENI. V lost 7 bases and J lost 1, with 13 bases in between. Remarks on this clone: Its antigen is as yet unknown.

In the ViraFEST assay, antigen-specific CD4+ clonotypes were identified by expansion after peptide-pool stimulation. Following culture for approximately ten days, CD4+ T cells were isolated. The vaccine recipients had no prior SARS-CoV-2 infection, with negative nucleocapsid antibodies. For each well, roughly 2 million PBMC were cultured with 9 to 10 IU/ml IL-2 and 9.5 to 10 ug/ml peptides. On days 3 and 7, fresh IL-2 medium replaced half the medium. Method: immunoSEQ multiplex PCR; TCRdb's copy keeps in-frame clones and lacks some. The table lists 26,000 or so clones, roughly two thirds of them singletons.

This TCR was sampled from a human donor who received a COVID-19 vaccine. Sequencing used CD4+ T cells from PBMCs cultured with SARS-CoV-2 spike peptides, obtained before COVID-19 vaccination. V is TRBV18 and J is TRBJ2-5, with D possibly matching TRBD2 (6 bases). The CDR3, as DNA: TGTGCCAGCTTACCGGGACTGCTCCAAGAGACCCAGTACTTC. This translates into CASLPGLLQETQYF.